Following are 20 T cell receptor beta chains from one sample sequenced in a study of vaccination effects on CD4 cells after COVID-19. In the ViraFEST assay, antigen-specific CD4+ clonotypes were identified by expansion after peptide-pool stimulation. After less than twelve days in culture, the CD4+ T cells were isolated. All vaccine recipients tested negative for nucleocapsid antibodies and had never contracted SARS-CoV-2 infection. These receptors' antigens are unknown. Measured with immunoSEQ multiplex PCR; TCRdb has only the in-frame clones, and not every one. The table records 65,000 to 85,000 clones, about four fifths of them present only once. Material: CD4+ T cells from PBMCs cultured with SARS-CoV-2 spike peptides, obtained before COVID-19 vaccination. The receptors derive from a human donor who received a COVID-19 vaccine.

This clone was seen only once. The V call is TRBV10-2, the J call TRBJ2-1, with a possible D match to TRBD2 (7 bases). Trimming shortened V by 8 bases and J by 3 bases, and 11 bases separated the two germline ends. Germline loops: CDR1 WSHSY, CDR2 SAAADI. This CDR3 region has 13 residues. The CDR3, as DNA: TGCGCCAGCCGCGGGGGCGTCTACAATGAGCAGTTCTTC. The encoded protein is CASRGGVYNEQFF.

The chain recombines TRBV5-8 with TRBJ1-2; no clear D gene. Germline V CDR1 and CDR2: SGHTS, YDEGEE. The ends were cut back, 2 bases at V and 0 bases at J, with 8 bases in the middle. CDR3 size: 14 residues. The CDR3 loop reads CASSFGMSNYGYTF. The CDR3 nucleotides read TGTGCCAGCAGCTTCGGGATGTCTAACTATGGCTACACCTTC. Filled out from reference TRBV5-8 and TRBJ1-2, the complete variable domain reads EAGVTQSPTHLIKTRGQQATLRCSPISGHTSVYWYQQALGLGLQFLLWYDEGEERNRGNFPPRFSGRQFPNYSSELNVNALELEDSALYLCASSFGMSNYGYTFGSGTRLTVV.

The V and J genes are TRBV5-1 and TRBJ2-3, with TRBD1 matching 12 bases. CDR3 length: 16 amino acids. Germline CDR1 SGHRS, CDR2 YFSETQ. J gave up 4 bases and V 0 bases, and 3 bases lay outside the gene matches. The CDR3 loop reads CASSLAGTGGADTQYF. The CDR3 nucleotides are TGCGCCAGCAGCTTGGCCGGGACAGGGGGCGCAGATACGCAGTATTTT.

The chain employs TRBV18 and TRBJ2-4; D is perhaps TRBD2 (5 bases). V gave up 2 bases and J gave up 0 bases, with 11 bases separating them. This CDR3 contains 16 residues. Germline V CDR1 and CDR2: KGHSH, LQKENI. CDR3 nucleotides: TGTGCCAGCTCACCAGGGGAGCAGAAAGCCAAAAACATTCAGTACTTC. This codes for CASSPGEQKAKNIQYF.

This clone was seen just once. The chain couples TRBV7-9 to TRBJ2-4, with D maybe TRBD1 (6 bases). The germline gives CDR1 SEHNR, CDR2 FQNEAQ (reference sequence). The CDR3 consists of 14 residues. V was shortened by 5 bases and J by 8 bases, with 16 bases between the two germline ends. As DNA, the CDR3 is TGTGCCAGCAGCCGAGGGACACCGGGTGACATTCAGTACTTC. As protein: CASSRGTPGDIQYF.

The rearrangement uses TRBV24-1 and TRBJ1-5; 9 bases map to TRBD1. Looked up from germline, CDR1 is KGHDR and CDR2 is SFDVKD. Trimming removed 4 bases from V and 9 bases from J; junction bases left unmatched: 12. This CDR3 has 16 amino acids. The DNA for the CDR3 is TGTGCCACCAGTGACCCGGGACAGGGCCAAGAGGGGCCCCAGCATTTT. This translates into CATSDPGQGQEGPQHF.

This chain joins TRBV24-1 and TRBJ2-3; no firm D call. The CDR3 contains 14 residues. V was pared by 3 bases and J by 0 bases, with 6 bases between. Germline lookup yields CDR1 KGHDR and CDR2 SFDVKD. The CDR3 DNA is TGTGCCACCAGTGATAGTGGCAGCACAGATACGCAGTATTTT. Its translation: CATSDSGSTDTQYF.

The genes are TRBV5-5 and TRBJ2-2; TRBD2 matches at 10 bases. Per germline, CDR1 SGHKS and CDR2 YYEKEE (reference sequence). The CDR3 totals 15 residues. V dropped 0 bases and J dropped 8; count of bases not matched to a gene: 4. The CDR3 nucleotides are TGTGCCAGCAGCTTGGTTCTACTAGCGGGGGGGGAGCTGTTTTTT. The encoded protein is CASSLVLLAGGELFF.

The CDR3 spells CASSLITGKNIQYF. Written as DNA, the CDR3 is TGTGCCAGCAGTTTGATAACAGGGAAAAACATTCAGTACTTC. This chain links TRBV28 with TRBJ2-4; possibly TRBD1 for D (6 bases). CDR1 MDHEN and CDR2 SYDVKM come from the germline V gene. V was shortened by 3 bases and J by 4 bases, with 10 bases between the two germline ends. The CDR3 length is 14 residues.

V gene TRBV6-2 or TRBV6-3 combines with J gene TRBJ2-7; 8 nucleotides match TRBD1. Germline V gene lookup returns CDR1 MNHEY and CDR2 SVGEGT. CDR3 length: 14 residues. J was trimmed by 7 bases and V by 2 bases; bases with no gene match: 7. As DNA, the CDR3 is TGTGCCAGCAGTTACAGAGGACAGGGAGAGGAGCAGTACGTC. It is translated as CASSYRGQGEEQYV.

This clone was found a few times. This sequence joins TRBV10-1 and TRBJ1-1, with TRBD1 as a possible D gene (6 bases). CDR3 length: 14 residues. Germline V gives CDR1 WNHNN, CDR2 SYGVQD (reference sequence). The V and J ends lost 4 bases and 5 bases respectively, with 14 bases between them. DNA of the CDR3: TGCGCCAGCAGTGCCCTAAAACAGGGTACTGAAGCTTTCTTT. This gives the protein CASSALKQGTEAFF.

CDR3 residues: CASSLLSGRAADTQYF. DNA for the CDR3: TGTGCCAGCAGCTTATTAAGCGGGAGGGCGGCGGATACGCAGTATTTT. V gene TRBV7-2 combines with J gene TRBJ2-3; 10 bases line up with TRBD2. The junction had 8 bases not matched to a gene; V was cut back by 2 bases and J by 6 bases. CDR1 and CDR2 (germline): SGHTA, FQGNSA. CDR3 length equals 16 residues. Full variable domain (remainder filled in from reference TRBV7-2 and TRBJ2-3): GAGVSQSPSNKVTEKGKDVELRCDPISGHTALYWYRQSLGQGLEFLIYFQGNSAPDKSGLPSDRFSAERTGGSVSTLTIQRTQQEDSAVYLCASSLLSGRAADTQYFGPGTRLTVL.

This clone has only one observation. The rearrangement links TRBV5-5 to TRBJ2-5; D is undetermined. Trimming shortened V by 4 bases and J by 2 bases, and 15 bases separated the two germline ends. Looked up from germline, CDR1 is SGHKS and CDR2 is YYEKEE (reference sequence). This CDR3 comprises 15 residues. The DNA for the CDR3 is TGTGCCAGCAGCCCCTACAATAGTCTTCAAGAGACCCAGTACTTC. Protein product: CASSPYNSLQETQYF.

This clone was picked up a small number of times. The chain carries TRBV19 and TRBJ1-2; the D gene is possibly TRBD1 (5 bases). The CDR3 runs to 15 residues. V lost 9 bases, J lost 1 base, and 18 bases lay in between. The germline V gene has CDR1 LNHDA and CDR2 SQIVND (reference sequence). CDR3 amino acids: CARVKPTAFNYGYTF. In nucleotides, the CDR3 is TGTGCCAGAGTAAAGCCGACAGCCTTTAACTATGGCTACACCTTC.

This chain connects TRBV19 to TRBJ1-2; D perhaps matches TRBD1 (5 bases). Trimming left V 8 bases short and J 7 bases short, with 26 bases between. CDR1 and CDR2 from the germline V gene are LNHDA and SQIVND (reference sequence). This CDR3 has 16 amino acids. The CDR3 is CASARGGESVKSGYTF. The CDR3 DNA sequence: TGTGCCAGTGCCCGGGGCGGGGAATCGGTGAAGAGTGGCTACACCTTC.

The V call is TRBV2, the J call TRBJ1-3, with 8 bases identical to TRBD1. V gave up 6 bases and J gave up 0 bases; unmatched junction bases: 7. The CDR3 is 16 residues long. Germline V gene lookup returns CDR1 SNHLY and CDR2 FYNNEI. As DNA, the CDR3 is TGTGCCAGCAGCACCAGGGGGCGGGCCTCTGGAAACACCATATATTTT. As protein: CASSTRGRASGNTIYF.

This rearrangement joins TRBV5-1 to TRBJ2-5, with 13 nucleotides matching TRBD2. The CDR3 length is 14 residues. The V gene end was trimmed by 7 bases and the J gene end by 5 bases; junction bases not matched to a gene: 5. Germline values: CDR1 SGHRS, CDR2 YFSETQ. The CDR3 DNA reads TGCGCCAGCGGACTAGCGGGGGCGGGTGAGACCCAGTACTTC. Translation: CASGLAGAGETQYF.

The chain links TRBV7-2 to TRBJ1-5; weak D call: TRBD1 (5 bases). The ends were cut back, 7 bases at V and 1 base at J, with 14 bases in the middle. Germline CDR1 reads SGHTA; CDR2 reads FQGNSA. The CDR3 length is 15 residues. This CDR3 is CASTPGGGSNQPQHF. CDR3 DNA sequence: TGTGCCAGCACCCCCGGGGGGGGAAGCAATCAGCCCCAGCATTTT.

The chain is built from TRBV7-3 and TRBJ2-5; 7 bases match TRBD1. Germline V gene data show CDR1 as SGHTA and CDR2 as FQGTGA. V trimming: 2 bases; J trimming: 3 bases; junction bases outside the gene matches: 6. The CDR3 extends over 15 amino acids. The CDR3 DNA follows: TGTGCCAGCAGCTTATTGGGTCAGGGGGAAGAGACCCAGTACTTC. Its translation: CASSLLGQGEETQYF.

The chain has TRBV28 and TRBJ2-5; D possibly corresponds to TRBD2 (6 bases). The V end lost 6 bases, the J end lost 1 base, and 15 bases lay between the germline ends. CDR3 length: 15 residues. CDR1 MDHEN and CDR2 SYDVKM come from the germline V gene. CDR3 protein: CASSHGPGGQETQYF. The CDR3 region has the DNA TGTGCCAGCAGCCACGGGCCCGGGGGCCAAGAGACCCAGTACTTC.